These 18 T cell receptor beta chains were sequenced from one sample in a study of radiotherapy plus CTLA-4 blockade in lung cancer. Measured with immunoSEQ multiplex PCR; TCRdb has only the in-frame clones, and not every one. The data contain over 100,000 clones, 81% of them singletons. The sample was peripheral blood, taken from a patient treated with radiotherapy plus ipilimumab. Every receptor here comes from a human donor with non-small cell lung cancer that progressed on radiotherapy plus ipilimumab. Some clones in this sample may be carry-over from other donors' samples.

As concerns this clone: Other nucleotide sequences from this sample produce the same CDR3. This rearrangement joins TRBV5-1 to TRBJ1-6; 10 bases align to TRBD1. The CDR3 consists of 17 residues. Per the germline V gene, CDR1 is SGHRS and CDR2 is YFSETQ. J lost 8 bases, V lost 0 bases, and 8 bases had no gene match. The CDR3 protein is CASSLGGSGTGDSPLHF. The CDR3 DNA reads TGCGCCAGCAGCTTGGGGGGTTCCGGGACAGGGGATTCACCCCTCCACTTT.

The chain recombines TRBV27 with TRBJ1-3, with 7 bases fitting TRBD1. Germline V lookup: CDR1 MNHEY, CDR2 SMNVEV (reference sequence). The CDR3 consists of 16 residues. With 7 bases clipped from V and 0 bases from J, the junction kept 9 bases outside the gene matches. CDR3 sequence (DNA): TGTGCCAGCAAGAGAGGGGACAGTAGCTCTGGAAACACCATATATTTT. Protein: CASKRGDSSSGNTIYF.

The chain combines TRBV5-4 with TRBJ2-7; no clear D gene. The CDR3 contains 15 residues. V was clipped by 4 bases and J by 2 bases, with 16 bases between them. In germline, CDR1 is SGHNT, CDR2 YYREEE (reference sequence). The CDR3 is CASSRRAPYPYEQYF. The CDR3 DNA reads TGTGCCAGCAGCCGCCGAGCACCTTACCCCTACGAGCAGTACTTC.

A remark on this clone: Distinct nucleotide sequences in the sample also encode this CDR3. The CDR3 DNA is TGCAGCGTTAAAAGGGGGGGGGTCACCGGGGAGCTGTTTTTT. Amino acid sequence: CSVKRGGVTGELFF. This chain uses TRBV29-1 with TRBJ2-2; TRBD2 is a possible D gene (7 bases). The CDR3 has 14 amino acids. V lost 5 bases and J lost 4, with 14 bases in between. Germline V gene data show CDR1 as SQVTM and CDR2 as ANQGSEA.

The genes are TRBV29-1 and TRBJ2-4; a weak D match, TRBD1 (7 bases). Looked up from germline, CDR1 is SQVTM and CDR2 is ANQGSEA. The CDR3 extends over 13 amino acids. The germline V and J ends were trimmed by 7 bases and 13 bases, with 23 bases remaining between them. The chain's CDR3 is CSAGGGAGSPQYF. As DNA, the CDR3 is TGCAGCGCTGGAGGGGGCGCGGGGTCCCCCCAGTACTTC.

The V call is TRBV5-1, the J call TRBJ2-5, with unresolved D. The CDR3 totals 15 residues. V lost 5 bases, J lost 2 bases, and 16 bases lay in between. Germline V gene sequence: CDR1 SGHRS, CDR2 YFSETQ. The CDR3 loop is CASRHQRLAQETQYF. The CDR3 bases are TGCGCCAGCAGACACCAAAGACTGGCACAAGAGACCCAGTACTTC.

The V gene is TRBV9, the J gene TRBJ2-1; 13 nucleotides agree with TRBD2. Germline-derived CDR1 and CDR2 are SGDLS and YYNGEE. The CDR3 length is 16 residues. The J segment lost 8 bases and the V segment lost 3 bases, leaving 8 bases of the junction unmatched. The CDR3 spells CASSARLAGGLDEQFF. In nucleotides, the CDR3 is TGTGCCAGCAGCGCTAGACTAGCGGGGGGTCTAGATGAGCAGTTCTTC.

The CDR3 protein is CASSLSSGTVLEKLFF. DNA for the CDR3: TGTGCCAGCAGTCTAAGCTCCGGGACAGTATTAGAAAAACTGTTTTTT. J is TRBJ1-4 and V is TRBV28, with 7 bases aligning to TRBD1. From germline, CDR1 is MDHEN and CDR2 SYDVKM. V lost 5 bases, J lost 8 bases, and 14 bases stayed unmatched. The CDR3 length is 16 residues.

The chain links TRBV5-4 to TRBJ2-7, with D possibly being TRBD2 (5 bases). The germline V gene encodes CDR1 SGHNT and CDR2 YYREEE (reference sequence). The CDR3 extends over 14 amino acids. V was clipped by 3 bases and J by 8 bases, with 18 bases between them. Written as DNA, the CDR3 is TGTGCCAGCAGCTCCCCGGTCGAGGGAATGAAGCAGTACTTC. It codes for CASSSPVEGMKQYF.

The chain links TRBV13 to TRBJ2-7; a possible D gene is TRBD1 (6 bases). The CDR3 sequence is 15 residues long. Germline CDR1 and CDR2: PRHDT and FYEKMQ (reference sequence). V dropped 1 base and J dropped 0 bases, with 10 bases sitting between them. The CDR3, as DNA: TGTGCCAGCAGCTTAGCACAGGGCCTCTCCTACGAGCAGTACTTC. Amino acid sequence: CASSLAQGLSYEQYF.

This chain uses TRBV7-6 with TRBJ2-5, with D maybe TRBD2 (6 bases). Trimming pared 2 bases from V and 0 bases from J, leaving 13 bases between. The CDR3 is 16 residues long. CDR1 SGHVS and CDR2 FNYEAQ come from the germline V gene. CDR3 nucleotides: TGTGCCAGCAGCTTACTACTAGCAGGGTACCAAGAGACCCAGTACTTC. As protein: CASSLLLAGYQETQYF.

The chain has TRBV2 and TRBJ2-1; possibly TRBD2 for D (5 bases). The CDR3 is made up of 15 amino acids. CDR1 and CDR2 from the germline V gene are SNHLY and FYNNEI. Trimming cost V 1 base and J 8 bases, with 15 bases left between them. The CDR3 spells CASSEEVGVMHEQFF. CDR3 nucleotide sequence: TGTGCCAGCAGTGAAGAAGTCGGGGTGATGCATGAGCAGTTCTTC.

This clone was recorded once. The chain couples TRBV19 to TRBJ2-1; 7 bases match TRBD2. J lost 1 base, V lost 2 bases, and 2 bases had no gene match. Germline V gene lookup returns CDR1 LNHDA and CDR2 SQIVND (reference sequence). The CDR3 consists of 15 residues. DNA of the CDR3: TGTGCCAGTAGTATAAACGGGGGGTCCTACAATGAGCAGTTCTTC. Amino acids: CASSINGGSYNEQFF.

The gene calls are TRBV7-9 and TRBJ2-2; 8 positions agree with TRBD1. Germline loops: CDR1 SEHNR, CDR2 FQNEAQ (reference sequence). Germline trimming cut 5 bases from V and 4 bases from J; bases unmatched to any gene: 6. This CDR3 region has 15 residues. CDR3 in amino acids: CASSPGQGSTGELFF. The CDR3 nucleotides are TGTGCCAGCAGCCCCGGACAGGGAAGCACCGGGGAGCTGTTTTTT. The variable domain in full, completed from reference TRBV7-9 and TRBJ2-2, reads DTGVSQNPRHKITKRGQNVTFRCDPISEHNRLYWYRQTLGQGPEFLTYFQNEAQLEKSRLLSDRFSAERPKGSFSTLEIQRTEQGDSAMYLCASSPGQGSTGELFFGEGSRLTVL.

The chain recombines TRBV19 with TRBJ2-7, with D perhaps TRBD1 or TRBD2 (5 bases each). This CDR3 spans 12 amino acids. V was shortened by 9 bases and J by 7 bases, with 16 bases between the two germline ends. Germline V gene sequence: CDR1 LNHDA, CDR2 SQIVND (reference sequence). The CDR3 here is CASPRESGEQYF. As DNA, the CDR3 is TGTGCCAGCCCCAGGGAGTCAGGTGAGCAGTACTTC.

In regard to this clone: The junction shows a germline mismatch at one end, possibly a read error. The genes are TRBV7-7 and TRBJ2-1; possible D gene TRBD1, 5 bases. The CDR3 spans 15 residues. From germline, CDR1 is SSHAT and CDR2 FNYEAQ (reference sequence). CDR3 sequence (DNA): TGTGCTAGCAGCTTAGCATGGGGCCCTTACAATGAGCAGTTCTTC. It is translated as CASSLAWGPYNEQFF.

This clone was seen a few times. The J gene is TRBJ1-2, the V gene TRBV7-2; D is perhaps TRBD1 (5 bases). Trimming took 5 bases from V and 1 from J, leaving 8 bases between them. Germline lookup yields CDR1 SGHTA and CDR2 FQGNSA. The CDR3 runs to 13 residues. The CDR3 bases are TGTGCCAGCAGCCTGACAGATAACTATGGCTACACCTTC. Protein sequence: CASSLTDNYGYTF.

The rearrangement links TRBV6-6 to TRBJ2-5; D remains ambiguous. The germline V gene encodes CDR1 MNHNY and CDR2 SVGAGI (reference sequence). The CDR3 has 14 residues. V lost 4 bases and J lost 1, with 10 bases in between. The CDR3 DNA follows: TGTGCCAGCAGTTCCTCAGAGGTCCAAGAGACCCAGTACTTC. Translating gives CASSSSEVQETQYF.